This T cell receptor beta chain is drawn from a study of lymphopenia after photon versus proton radiotherapy. Study findings and constraints: After the lymphocyte nadir, photon-treated repertoires showed oligoclonal expansion, especially of CD8+ Temra cells.

Germline loops: CDR1 SGDLS, CDR2 YYNGEE. V was pared by 2 bases and J by 2 bases, with 15 bases between. CDR3 size: 16 residues. The assay was immunoSEQ multiplex PCR, and TCRdb's table has in-frame clones only and misses some. The sample records about 49,000 clones, about 83% being singletons. Note on this clone: Its specificity is unknown.

This sequence was found in a man in his fifties with gastric cancer. The J gene is TRBJ2-3, the V gene TRBV9; possibly TRBD1 or TRBD2 for D (5 bases each). Sequencing used peripheral blood, obtained from a patient treated with photon-based radiotherapy. The CDR3 region has the DNA TGTGCCAGCAGCGTGGTACCCGGGACCCTCACAGATACGCAGTATTTT. Its translation: CASSVVPGTLTDTQYF.